Listed below are T cell receptor beta chains from one sample, sequenced in a study of T cell repertoires in cytomegalovirus infection. Their antigen targets remain unknown. In TCRdb, the reads were re-called with MiXCR into one record per CDR3 protein. The table shows around 570,000 distinct CDR3 sequences, with approximately 40% occurring only once. This specimen consisted of cultured PBMCs, obtained from culture after CMV antigen stimulation. The receptors were gathered from a human donor in good health (CMV status not recorded). Some clones in this sample may be carry-over from other donors' samples. CDR3s include the opening cysteine and the closing phenylalanine or tryptophan. Fields, in order: V gene, D gene, J gene, clone size, CDR3 protein, CDR3 DNA. D genes are given only for firm matches. Clone size is given for some rows only: seen once, a few or many times, or a class if the clone is expanded.

v_call: TRBV7-9
d_call: TRBD1
j_call: TRBJ2-1
clone_size: few
cdr3_aa: CASSTGQGDEQFF
cdr3_nt: TGTGCCAGCAGCACCGGACAGGGCGATGAGCAGTTCTTC

v_call: TRBV9
d_call: TRBD2
j_call: TRBJ2-7
clone_size: NA
cdr3_aa: CASSEPGGTEQYF
cdr3_nt: TGTGCCAGCAGCGAGCCGGGGGGTACCGAGCAGTACTTC

v_call: TRBV29-1
d_call: TRBD2
j_call: TRBJ2-5
clone_size: NA
cdr3_aa: CSGTGAGGIQETQYF
cdr3_nt: TGCAGCGGTACCGGAGCGGGGGGAATCCAAGAGACCCAGTACTTC

v_call: TRBV12-3/TRBV12-4
d_call: TRBD1
j_call: TRBJ2-7
clone_size: few
cdr3_aa: CASTGGQGGFYEQYF
cdr3_nt: TGTGCCAGCACCGGGGGACAGGGAGGATTCTACGAGCAGTACTTC

v_call: TRBV12-3/TRBV12-4
d_call: TRBD1
j_call: TRBJ2-1
clone_size: few
cdr3_aa: CASSELQGWQFF
cdr3_nt: TGTGCCAGCAGTGAGCTACAGGGGTGGCAGTTCTTC

v_call: TRBV19
d_call: TRBD1
j_call: TRBJ2-7
clone_size: few
cdr3_aa: CASSIRQGAYEQYF
cdr3_nt: TGTGCCAGTAGTATTAGACAGGGGGCTTACGAGCAGTACTTC

v_call: TRBV7-9
d_call: NA
j_call: TRBJ1-1
clone_size: few
cdr3_aa: CASSLVGRMNTEAFF
cdr3_nt: TGTGCCAGCAGCTTAGTAGGACGGATGAACACTGAAGCTTTCTTT

v_call: TRBV7-2
d_call: NA
j_call: TRBJ1-5
clone_size: few
cdr3_aa: CASSIAGFGQPQHF
cdr3_nt: TGTGCCAGCAGCATCGCGGGGTTCGGTCAGCCCCAGCATTTT

v_call: TRBV6-6
d_call: TRBD1
j_call: TRBJ1-5
clone_size: many
cdr3_aa: CASGTVGQGRQPQHF
cdr3_nt: TGTGCCAGCGGGACCGTGGGACAGGGACGTCAGCCCCAGCATTTT

v_call: TRBV4-1
d_call: TRBD2
j_call: TRBJ2-1
clone_size: few
cdr3_aa: CASSQGTSRVSYNEQFF
cdr3_nt: TGCGCCAGCAGCCAGGGGACTAGTCGTGTTTCCTACAATGAGCAGTTCTTC

v_call: TRBV6-2/TRBV6-3
d_call: NA
j_call: TRBJ2-1
clone_size: NA
cdr3_aa: CASSYSSGNEQFF
cdr3_nt: TGTGCCAGCAGTTACTCTAGCGGTAATGAGCAGTTCTTC

v_call: TRBV20-1
d_call: TRBD2
j_call: TRBJ2-1
clone_size: NA
cdr3_aa: CSALPLAGANNEQFF
cdr3_nt: TGCAGTGCCCTCCCACTAGCGGGGGCTAACAATGAGCAGTTCTTC

v_call: TRBV11-2
d_call: NA
j_call: TRBJ2-1
clone_size: NA
cdr3_aa: CASSFPFQKGSLYDEQFF
cdr3_nt: TGTGCCAGCAGCTTCCCCTTCCAGAAGGGCTCGCTTTACGATGAGCAGTTCTTC